These T cell receptor beta chains were read from a single sample in a study of shared clonotypes between healthy human individuals. TCRdb's table, derived via immunoSEQ multiplex PCR, lists solely in-frame clones and lacks some. This table holds approximately 1.1 million clones, around 82% found once. The sample taken for sequencing was memory CD4+ T cells from PBMCs. The source of these receptors is a man younger than 35 in good health. Some clones in this sample may be carry-over from other donors' samples. Both conserved end residues are part of each CDR3. The D gene is left open where the match is weak. Some rows have no size entry. The others give once, few or many, or a class for an expanded clone.

d_call: .; v_call: TRBV7-9; clone_size: few; j_call: TRBJ1-2; cdr3_aa: CASSWEVDGYTF; cdr3_nt: TGTGCCAGCAGCTGGGAGGTCGATGGCTACACCTTC
d_call: .; v_call: TRBV9; clone_size: .; j_call: TRBJ2-5; cdr3_aa: CASSVGLVRPETQYF; cdr3_nt: TGTGCCAGCAGCGTAGGACTAGTCCGCCCCGAGACCCAGTACTTC
d_call: .; v_call: TRBV6-6; clone_size: once; j_call: TRBJ1-5; cdr3_aa: CASRDSDQPQHF; cdr3_nt: TGTGCCAGCAGGGACAGCGATCAGCCCCAGCATTTT
d_call: .; v_call: TRBV5-1; clone_size: few; j_call: TRBJ2-3; cdr3_aa: CASSYSTDTQYF; cdr3_nt: TGCGCCAGCAGCTATAGCACAGATACGCAGTATTTT
d_call: .; v_call: TRBV5-1; clone_size: .; j_call: TRBJ2-5; cdr3_aa: CASSLAQETQYF; cdr3_nt: TGCGCCAGCAGCTTGGCGCAAGAGACCCAGTACTTC
d_call: TRBD2; v_call: TRBV27; clone_size: once; j_call: TRBJ2-4; cdr3_aa: CASSPRLAGSQNIQYF; cdr3_nt: TGTGCCAGCAGTCCCCGACTAGCGGGATCGCAAAACATTCAGTACTTC
d_call: TRBD2; v_call: TRBV18; clone_size: .; j_call: TRBJ2-7; cdr3_aa: CASSLASGSFNEQYF; cdr3_nt: TGTGCCAGCTCACTAGCTAGCGGGAGCTTTAACGAGCAGTACTTC
d_call: TRBD1; v_call: TRBV18; clone_size: .; j_call: TRBJ1-3; cdr3_aa: CASSPGTGAGNTIYF; cdr3_nt: TGTGCCAGCTCACCAGGGACAGGGGCTGGAAACACCATATATTTT
d_call: .; v_call: TRBV6-6; clone_size: .; j_call: TRBJ1-5; cdr3_aa: CATRPSHNQPQHF; cdr3_nt: TGTGCCACAAGACCCAGTCACAATCAGCCCCAGCATTTT
d_call: TRBD2; v_call: TRBV9; clone_size: .; j_call: TRBJ2-3; cdr3_aa: CASKLAGEGTDTQYF; cdr3_nt: TGTGCCAGCAAACTAGCGGGAGAGGGCACAGATACGCAGTATTTT
d_call: .; v_call: TRBV7-9; clone_size: .; j_call: TRBJ1-5; cdr3_aa: CASSLAGSSNQPQHF; cdr3_nt: TGTGCCAGCAGCTTAGCAGGTTCCAGCAATCAGCCCCAGCATTTT
d_call: TRBD1; v_call: TRBV10-3; clone_size: .; j_call: TRBJ1-1; cdr3_aa: CAIQGANTEAFF; cdr3_nt: TGTGCCATCCAGGGGGCGAACACTGAAGCTTTCTTT
d_call: .; v_call: TRBV18; clone_size: .; j_call: TRBJ1-2; cdr3_aa: CASSPSGAANYGYTF; cdr3_nt: TGTGCCAGCTCCCCTTCAGGCGCAGCTAACTATGGCTACACCTTC
d_call: .; v_call: TRBV19; clone_size: .; j_call: TRBJ1-5; cdr3_aa: CASSTGTQGWSQPQHF; cdr3_nt: TGTGCCAGTAGTACCGGTACACAGGGTTGGAGTCAGCCCCAGCATTTT
d_call: TRBD2; v_call: TRBV4-1; clone_size: .; j_call: TRBJ2-7; cdr3_aa: CASSQPPGTSGRARYEQYF; cdr3_nt: TGCGCCAGCAGCCAACCTCCCGGGACTAGCGGGAGGGCCCGGTACGAGCAGTACTTC
d_call: .; v_call: TRBV4-1; clone_size: few; j_call: TRBJ2-3; cdr3_aa: CASSQQRGSTDTQYF; cdr3_nt: TGCGCCAGCAGCCAACAAAGGGGGAGCACAGATACGCAGTATTTT
d_call: TRBD1; v_call: TRBV5-1; clone_size: .; j_call: TRBJ1-2; cdr3_aa: CASRERTGNYGYTF; cdr3_nt: TGCGCCAGCAGAGAAAGGACAGGGAACTATGGCTACACCTTC